This TCR beta chain was captured by sequencing in a study of regulatory T cells in long-lasting Graves disease (dated by TCRdb to the early 2020s). Notes on the research overall: Newly diagnosed Graves' disease patients had taken antithyroid drugs for less than 3 months. Persistent Graves' disease patients were compared with newly diagnosed Graves' disease patients by peripheral blood TCR sequencing and RNA sequencing. The study was registered as a clinical trial and conducted in China. TCR sequencing covered 13 persistent and around 20 newly diagnosed Graves' disease patients, about 35 samples in total. Overall study outcomes, separate from this receptor: The small sample size was acknowledged by the authors as a limitation that may reduce accuracy. TRBV28, TRBJ1-2 and TRBJ2-5 were preferentially used in persistent disease, while TRBV20-1 and TRBJ2-1 were favored in newly diagnosed disease. A larger number of public clonotypes was shared among persistent patients (around 2,700) than among newly diagnosed patients (around 970). Sequencing and analysis were limited to the TCR beta chain. Compared with newly diagnosed patients, persistent Graves' disease patients had lower TCR Shannon entropy and fewer highly expanded clones, which suggests clonal expansion. The study examined only peripheral blood because the primary lesion, thyroid tissue, could not be accessed.

The intended sense of this specimen's time point label: newly diagnosed GD, antithyroid drugs for less than 3 months. For both TCR sequencing and RNA sequencing, RNA was extracted from PBMCs using TRIzol. Graves' disease was diagnosed according to American Thyroid Association guidelines. Patients were recruited from an endocrinology department in Xi'an, China. Each patient gave approximately 10 milliliters of peripheral blood, collected in an EDTA anticoagulant tube. Ficoll Paque Plus density gradient separation was used to isolate PBMCs, and no further T cell sorting was done. An Agilent 2100 Bioanalyzer and agarose gel were used to check RNA quality, and a NanoDrop 2000 was used to measure RNA concentration. Reading from cysteine to phenylalanine, the CDR3 counts 15 amino acids. Of all the DNA, just the CDR3 is kept, 45 bases in frame from base 1. The library came from multiplex PCR. Sequencer: Illumina HiSeq 4000. To build TCR beta libraries, CDR3 regions were amplified by Arm-PCR using iRepertoire HTBI primers. Before sequencing, the PCR products went through gel purification. Per the original workflow: Gene usage analysis of CDR3 amino acid clonotypes used the approximately 56 TRBV and 14 to 15 TRBJ segments found across samples. Filtered high-quality paired reads were merged into contigs using COPE and FqMerger. Contigs were aligned with BLAST to IMGT TRBV, TRBD and TRBJ reference genes, and CDR3 was defined per IMGT. Any clonotype with a frequency above 0.1% was classified as a highly expanded clone. Repertoire diversity was measured by Shannon entropy, and V-J evenness by the Gini coefficient. A clonotype found in more than one individual was treated as public. The raw public data were reprocessed by TCRdb itself: fastp quality trimming at Q25, MiXCR clonotype calling, in-frame beta chains only. Entries that share a CDR3 protein sequence are merged under the most common genes and DNA. The V and J calls were not made by the authors but by TCRdb's processing. The sample table records around 420,000 distinct CDR3 sequences; roughly 16% of these occur just once. The biggest ten clones account for approximately 21% of the sample.

On this clonotype: Its antigen remains unidentified. This may be a read error, as it is one base from a much larger clone.

Material: peripheral blood mononuclear cells (PBMCs), obtained at new diagnosis, from a patient treated with antithyroid drugs. The sequence joins TRBV12-3 or TRBV12-4 to TRBJ1-2; a tentative D call is TRBD1 (6 bases match). This receptor was taken from a female donor with Graves disease. This receptor carries the CDR3 CASSLGGGAGYSYTF. At the DNA level, the sequence is TGTGCCAGCAGTTTAGGGGGGGGCGCGGGCTATAGCTACACCTTC.